This record concerns one TCR beta chain sequence. The data derive from a study of blood T cell repertoires in COVID-19. The CDR3 length is 17 residues. V was pared by 0 bases and J by 2 bases, with 4 bases of the junction left unmatched. CDR1 SGHNT and CDR2 YYREEE come from the germline V gene (reference sequence). How the authors handled the data: Cell counts per sample came from amplifying reference gene primers. Sequencing used immunoSEQ multiplex PCR; TCRdb keeps in-frame clones, though not all of them. From that table come the V and J calls and clone size; the DNA was used to work out D and trimming. The table records around 150,000 clones, 80% to 90% of them present only once.

The TCR comes from a man aged 65 to 79 with acute or convalescent COVID-19. The sequencing sample was made of peripheral blood. This chain joins TRBV5-4 and TRBJ2-1; 11 nucleotides agree with TRBD2. This chain's CDR3 is CASSLGATSGTYNEQFF. The CDR3 DNA is TGTGCCAGCAGCTTGGGGGCGACTAGCGGGACCTACAATGAGCAGTTCTTC.